Listed here are 30 T cell receptor beta chains from one sample, sequenced in a study of blood T cell repertoires in COVID-19. The protocol was immunoSEQ multiplex PCR, while the TCRdb copy is restricted to in-frame clones and leaves out a portion. The profile shows roughly 220,000 clones, roughly 81% of them singletons. The specimen sequenced was peripheral blood. The receptors originated from a man aged 45-65 years who had recovered from COVID-19.

This clone was detected once. The chain carries TRBV19 and TRBJ2-3; TRBD2 agrees at 8 bases. V lost 5 bases and J lost 2; bases outside the gene matches: 6. The CDR3 has 15 amino acids. CDR1 and CDR2 (germline): LNHDA, SQIVND (reference sequence). Here the CDR3 reads CASSPTSGPTDTQYF. In DNA form, the CDR3 reads TGTGCCAGTAGTCCTACTAGCGGCCCCACAGATACGCAGTATTTT. The whole variable domain, remainder taken from reference TRBV19 and TRBJ2-3, is DGGITQSPKYLFRKEGQNVTLSCEQNLNHDAMYWYRQDPGQGLRLIYYSQIVNDFQKGDIAEGYSVSREKKESFPLTVTSAQKNPTAFYLCASSPTSGPTDTQYFGPGTRLTVL.

The V call is TRBV28, the J call TRBJ1-6; the match to TRBD1 covers 7 bases. The CDR3 spans 16 residues. Germline V CDR1 and CDR2: MDHEN, SYDVKM. Unmatched junction bases numbered 10, after V lost 5 bases and J lost 6 bases. As DNA, the CDR3 is TGTGCCAGCAGTGCGCAACAAGGGGGCGGTAATTCACCCCTCCACTTT. The encoded protein is CASSAQQGGGNSPLHF.

This clone was detected only once. The chain joins TRBV7-9 to TRBJ2-7, with 15 bases matching TRBD2. From germline, CDR1 is SEHNR and CDR2 FQNEAQ (reference sequence). There are 17 residues in the CDR3. The junction had 5 bases not matched to a gene; V was cut back by 5 bases and J by 0 bases. The CDR3 loop reads CASSGGLAGGSSYEQYF. The CDR3 DNA follows: TGTGCCAGCAGCGGGGGACTAGCGGGAGGAAGCTCCTACGAGCAGTACTTC.

This sequence joins TRBV5-1 and TRBJ1-2; the match to TRBD1 covers 8 bases. Looked up from germline, CDR1 is SGHRS and CDR2 is YFSETQ. Trimming removed 4 bases from V and 2 bases from J; junction bases left unmatched: 7. There are 15 residues in the CDR3. DNA for the CDR3: TGCGCCAGCAGCCACGACAGGGGATTCAACTATGGCTACACCTTC. Translation gives CASSHDRGFNYGYTF.

This chain uses TRBV5-5 with TRBJ2-3; D is undetermined. The CDR3 consists of 13 residues. Germline V lookup: CDR1 SGHKS, CDR2 YYEKEE (reference sequence). The V and J ends lost 1 base and 2 bases respectively, with 5 bases between them. The CDR3 bases are TGTGCCAGCAGCTTGTTCATCACAGATACGCAGTATTTT. This encodes CASSLFITDTQYF.

The rearrangement links TRBV7-9 to TRBJ2-1; 12 bases are shared with TRBD2. In germline, CDR1 is SEHNR, CDR2 FQNEAQ (reference sequence). With 6 bases clipped from V and 8 bases from J, the junction kept 8 bases outside the gene matches. The CDR3 has 15 residues. CDR3 nucleotide sequence: TGTGCCAGCAGTGGGACTAGCGGGTTGATCGATGAGCAGTTCTTC. Translated: CASSGTSGLIDEQFF.

The chain couples TRBV7-2 to TRBJ2-1; 11 bases are shared with TRBD2. Trimming took 5 bases from V and 6 from J; bases not matched to a gene: 9. Per germline, CDR1 SGHTA and CDR2 FQGNSA. This CDR3 comprises 16 residues. The CDR3: CASSTVGTSGGNEQFF. DNA for the CDR3: TGTGCCAGCAGCACCGTCGGGACTAGCGGTGGCAATGAGCAGTTCTTC.

The rearrangement links TRBV5-1 to TRBJ2-5, with 11 bases identical to TRBD2. V shed 3 bases, J shed 5 bases, and the junction held 15 bases outside the gene matches. Germline V gene lookup returns CDR1 SGHRS and CDR2 YFSETQ. The CDR3 spans 18 residues. The CDR3 spells CASSSGLAGPAIRETQYF. In nucleotides, the CDR3 is TGCGCCAGCAGCTCAGGACTAGCGGGCCCGGCCATTCGGGAGACCCAGTACTTC. The full variable domain, its missing parts supplied by reference TRBV5-1 and TRBJ2-5, is KAGVTQTPRYLIKTRGQQVTLSCSPISGHRSVSWYQQTPGQGLQFLFEYFSETQRNKGNFPGRFSGRQFSNSRSEMNVSTLELGDSALYLCASSSGLAGPAIRETQYFGPGTRLLVL.

The sample holds one count of this clone. The chain uses TRBV6-5 and TRBJ2-2, with 7 bases that match TRBD2. The J segment lost 9 bases and the V segment lost 6 bases, leaving 10 bases of the junction unmatched. Germline V CDR1 and CDR2: MNHEY, SVGAGI. This CDR3 contains 14 residues. The CDR3 coding sequence is TGTGCCAGCAGCCCAACGACTAGCTTGAGGGAGCTGTTTTTT. This codes for CASSPTTSLRELFF.

The chain carries TRBV19 and TRBJ2-3, with TRBD2 matching over 13 bases. The germline gives CDR1 LNHDA, CDR2 SQIVND (reference sequence). The CDR3 length is 15 residues. Trimming removed 5 bases from V and 4 bases from J; junction bases left unmatched: 3. CDR3 protein: CASSDTSGRADTQYF. The CDR3 DNA reads TGTGCCAGTAGTGATACTAGCGGGAGGGCAGATACGCAGTATTTT.

This chain connects TRBV19 to TRBJ1-2; 8 positions match TRBD1. The CDR3 is 14 amino acids. Germline lookup yields CDR1 LNHDA and CDR2 SQIVND (reference sequence). V lost 7 bases, J lost 4 bases, and 8 bases stayed unmatched. CDR3 nucleotide sequence: TGTGCCAGTAACCCGGACAGGGTTGGCTATGGCTACACCTTC. Its translation is CASNPDRVGYGYTF.

This clone showed up just once. V gene TRBV7-2 combines with J gene TRBJ2-5, with TRBD1 identical over 7 bases. Germline loops: CDR1 SGHTA, CDR2 FQGNSA. The V segment lost 5 bases and the J segment 1 base; nucleotides outside the gene matches: 4. The CDR3 sequence is 14 residues long. The CDR3: CASSTGQPQETQYF. For the CDR3, the DNA is TGTGCCAGCAGCACGGGACAGCCCCAAGAGACCCAGTACTTC.

The table lists this clone with a few counts. The chain recombines TRBV6-5 with TRBJ2-7; 9 positions agree with TRBD1. CDR1 is MNHEY, CDR2 SVGAGI, per germline. V gave up 5 bases and J gave up 3 bases; unmatched junction bases: 8. The CDR3 totals 15 residues. CDR3 amino acids: CASSLHRDRVYEQYF. As DNA, the CDR3 is TGTGCCAGCAGTCTTCACCGGGACAGGGTCTACGAGCAGTACTTC.

The CDR3 coding sequence is TGTGCCAGCAGCCTCTCCCTCCGCGATGGTGAGCAGTTCTTC. As protein: CASSLSLRDGEQFF. The chain has TRBV5-5 and TRBJ2-1; D unresolved. CDR1 is SGHKS and CDR2 is YYEKEE in the germline V gene (reference sequence). V dropped 4 bases and J dropped 9 bases, with 17 bases sitting between them. The CDR3 loop spans 14 amino acids.

This sequence joins TRBV15 and TRBJ2-3; D is perhaps TRBD2 (5 bases). Trimming cost V 0 bases and J 6 bases, with 19 bases left between them. Per the germline V gene, CDR1 is LNHNV and CDR2 is YYDKDF (reference sequence). This CDR3 region has 17 residues. CDR3 in amino acids: CATSRDPFGGSVDTQYF. In nucleotides, the CDR3 is TGTGCCACCAGCAGAGATCCTTTTGGTGGGAGCGTGGATACGCAGTATTTT.

J is TRBJ2-1 and V is TRBV10-1; no definite D call. The germline CDR1 and CDR2 sequences are WNHNN and SYGVQD (reference sequence). V was trimmed by 3 bases and J by 6 bases, leaving 3 bases between them. The CDR3 loop spans 11 amino acids. The CDR3 DNA follows: TGCGCCAGCAGTGACAGCAATGAGCAGTTCTTC. Protein: CASSDSNEQFF.

J is TRBJ1-2 and V is TRBV27, with 8 bases fitting TRBD1. Germline V gene sequence: CDR1 MNHEY, CDR2 SMNVEV (reference sequence). V shed 3 bases, J shed 4 bases, and the junction held 7 bases outside the gene matches. The CDR3 totals 15 residues. CDR3 sequence: CASSFAGGDAYGYTF. The DNA for the CDR3 is TGTGCCAGCAGTTTTGCAGGGGGCGATGCCTATGGCTACACCTTC.

The chain joins TRBV19 to TRBJ2-1, with 8 bases fitting TRBD2. V shed 3 bases, J shed 1 base, and the junction held 8 bases outside the gene matches. CDR3 size: 17 residues. The germline CDR1 and CDR2 sequences are LNHDA and SQIVND (reference sequence). Written as DNA, the CDR3 is TGTGCCAGTAGTATCGCCCGGGGGGGAATTTCCTACAATGAGCAGTTCTTC. It codes for CASSIARGGISYNEQFF.

The chain recombines TRBV19 with TRBJ2-2; 9 positions agree with TRBD1. CDR1 and CDR2 (germline): LNHDA, SQIVND (reference sequence). V was clipped by 5 bases and J by 0 bases; unmatched bases: 4. CDR3 length: 16 amino acids. The CDR3 DNA sequence: TGTGCCAGTAGTGGGACAGGGAAAGCGAACACCGGGGAGCTGTTTTTT. Residues: CASSGTGKANTGELFF.

V gene TRBV5-6 combines with J gene TRBJ2-4; possibly TRBD1 for D (5 bases). CDR3 length: 13 residues. Germline CDR1 and CDR2: SGHDT and YYEEEE. Trimming removed 0 bases from V and 8 bases from J, with 9 bases in between. This CDR3 reads CASSLGQGDIQYF. The CDR3 region has the DNA TGTGCCAGCAGCTTGGGTCAAGGGGACATTCAGTACTTC.

V and J are TRBV6-5 and TRBJ2-7; TRBD1 agrees at 8 bases. CDR1 is MNHEY, CDR2 SVGAGI, per germline. V lost 6 bases to trimming and J lost 0 bases; unmatched junction nucleotides: 7. The CDR3 sequence is 15 residues long. The CDR3 DNA reads TGTGCCAGCAGGGGAGCACAGGGGGGCTCCTACGAGCAGTACTTC. Encoded protein: CASRGAQGGSYEQYF.

This chain joins TRBV6-5 and TRBJ1-2; a possible D gene is TRBD1 (6 bases). There are 14 residues in the CDR3. V was clipped by 0 bases and J by 8 bases, with 13 bases between them. Germline assignment: CDR1 MNHEY and CDR2 SVGAGI. The DNA of the CDR3 is TGTGCCAGCAGTTACTCAGGGGGATTAGGGGGCTACACCTTC. Translation gives CASSYSGGLGGYTF.

This chain connects TRBV27 to TRBJ1-5, with TRBD1 identical over 9 bases. With 5 bases clipped from V and 9 bases from J, the junction kept 11 bases outside the gene matches. This CDR3 is built from 15 residues. CDR1 is MNHEY and CDR2 is SMNVEV in the germline V gene (reference sequence). This CDR3 reads CASSLQTGGVSPQHF. CDR3 DNA sequence: TGTGCCAGCAGTCTCCAGACAGGGGGGGTGTCGCCCCAGCATTTT.

This sequence joins TRBV19 and TRBJ2-7; 8 bases line up with TRBD1. The V gene end was trimmed by 7 bases and the J gene end by 1 base; junction bases not matched to a gene: 9. This CDR3 has 15 residues. Germline loops: CDR1 LNHDA, CDR2 SQIVND (reference sequence). The CDR3 loop reads CASNPGGAGSYEQYF. DNA for the CDR3: TGTGCCAGTAATCCAGGGGGCGCTGGGTCCTACGAGCAGTACTTC.

The rearrangement joins TRBV13 to TRBJ2-7, with 10 bases fitting TRBD1. Germline trimming cut 3 bases from V and 7 bases from J; bases unmatched to any gene: 9. This CDR3 is 15 amino acids long. CDR1 is PRHDT and CDR2 is FYEKMQ in the germline V gene (reference sequence). CDR3 sequence: CASSLRDRGTGEQYF. The CDR3 DNA sequence: TGTGCCAGCAGCTTGCGGGACAGGGGAACAGGGGAGCAGTACTTC.

The CDR3 loop reads CASSEVDRVGTEAFF. CDR3 nucleotide sequence: TGTGCCAGCAGTGAGGTCGACAGGGTTGGGACTGAAGCTTTCTTT. The V and J genes are TRBV25-1 and TRBJ1-1, with 7 nucleotides matching TRBD1. The CDR3 is 15 residues long. The ends lost 3 bases at V and 5 bases at J; junction bases unmatched: 9. The germline CDR1 and CDR2 sequences are MGHDK and SYGVNS.

V gene TRBV11-2 combines with J gene TRBJ1-2, with D perhaps matching TRBD1 (6 bases). The CDR3 extends over 13 amino acids. The V gene lost 5 bases and the J gene lost 4 bases, with 11 bases spanning the gap. The germline V gene encodes CDR1 SGHAT and CDR2 FQNNGV. The chain's CDR3 is CASSEDSVYGYTF. The DNA for the CDR3 is TGTGCCAGCAGCGAGGACAGCGTCTATGGCTACACCTTC.

The V call is TRBV19, the J call TRBJ2-4, with 8 bases matching TRBD1. The CDR3 is 14 residues long. Germline values: CDR1 LNHDA, CDR2 SQIVND (reference sequence). Trimming at V came to 9 bases and at J to 3 bases, leaving 7 bases not matched to a gene. DNA of the CDR3: TGTGCCAGCATAGACAGGGGCGACAAAAACATTCAGTACTTC. Residues: CASIDRGDKNIQYF.

V and J are TRBV18 and TRBJ1-5, with 10 bases aligning to TRBD1. This CDR3 spans 15 amino acids. The junction had 9 bases not matched to a gene; V was cut back by 6 bases and J by 7 bases. Germline assignment: CDR1 KGHSH and CDR2 LQKENI. CDR3 DNA sequence: TGTGCCAGCTCGAGGGACAGGGGTCAATACCAGCCCCAGCATTTT. Protein sequence: CASSRDRGQYQPQHF.

The CDR3 protein is CASGLAGLAKNIQYF. Here the CDR3 DNA reads TGCGCCAGCGGACTAGCGGGCCTAGCCAAAAACATTCAGTACTTC. The chain uses TRBV5-1 and TRBJ2-4; 11 nucleotides line up with TRBD2. This CDR3 region has 15 residues. V trimming: 7 bases; J trimming: 0 bases; junction bases outside the gene matches: 3. CDR1 and CDR2 from the germline V gene are SGHRS and YFSETQ.